This entry lists 8 T cell receptor beta chains sequenced from one sample in a study of CD8 T cell repertoires and HIV-1 epitope variants. Here immunoSEQ multiplex PCR was the method, and the copy in TCRdb shows in-frame clones only, minus some. This table holds 4,000 to 5,500 clones, approximately 72% found once. Antigen specificity for these receptors is unknown. The sample consisted of cultured CD8+ T cells derived from PBMCs. These receptors were taken from a male donor with HIV.

This clone was seen only a few times. The chain joins TRBV7-9 to TRBJ2-7, with D possibly being TRBD1 (5 bases). V was clipped by 5 bases and J by 2 bases, with 19 bases between them. Germline CDR1 reads SEHNR; CDR2 reads FQNEAQ (reference sequence). This CDR3 has 16 amino acids. The CDR3, as DNA: TGTGCCAGCAGCCGCACTTTGGGGCCAGGGACCTACGAGCAGTACTTC. Its protein is CASSRTLGPGTYEQYF.

The V call is TRBV14, the J call TRBJ1-6; D is undetermined. The CDR3 runs 14 residues. Between the trimmed V and J ends, which lost 1 base and 7 bases, there was a span of 8 bases. The germline V gene has CDR1 SGHDN and CDR2 FVKESK. The CDR3: CASSQGVQNSPLHF. The CDR3 DNA sequence: TGTGCCAGCAGCCAAGGAGTACAGAATTCACCCCTCCACTTT.

This rearrangement joins TRBV6-6 to TRBJ2-7, with TRBD1 as a possible D gene (6 bases). This CDR3 has 12 amino acids. Germline V gene data show CDR1 as MNHNY and CDR2 as SVGAGI (reference sequence). V lost 5 bases and J 3 bases, leaving 8 bases between the germline ends. The CDR3 region has the DNA TGTGCCAGCAGTCCAGGGGACTACGAGCAGTACTTC. This codes for CASSPGDYEQYF.

The V call is TRBV10-3, the J call TRBJ2-7; tentatively, D is TRBD1 (5 bases). CDR1 is ENHRY and CDR2 is SYGVKD in the germline V gene. The CDR3 runs 13 residues. V was trimmed by 4 bases and J by 0 bases, leaving 7 bases between them. The CDR3 DNA is TGTGCCATCAGTGTACAGGCCTCCTACGAGCAGTACTTC. Protein sequence: CAISVQASYEQYF.

Comments on this clone: One end of the junction is discordant with germline, which a read error may explain. The chain recombines TRBV2 with TRBJ2-3; 10 bases line up with TRBD1. The CDR3 runs 16 residues. Germline V gene data show CDR1 as SNHLY and CDR2 as FYNNEI. The CDR3 DNA reads TGTGCCAGCAGTCCCTTGACAGGGGGCGAAGCAGATGCGCAGTATTTT. Amino acids: CASSPLTGGEADAQYF.

V gene TRBV6-5 combines with J gene TRBJ2-7; no definite D call. The germline V gene encodes CDR1 MNHEY and CDR2 SVGAGI. This CDR3 region has 12 residues. V lost 8 bases and J 2 bases, leaving 10 bases between the germline ends. CDR3 nucleotide sequence: TGTGCCAGCCGCGACATAGCCTACGAGCAGTACTTC. Its protein product is CASRDIAYEQYF.

The rearrangement links TRBV11-3 to TRBJ2-7; no definite D call. Germline CDR1 reads SGHNT; CDR2 reads YENEEA. V was pared by 1 base and J by 5 bases, with 9 bases between. The CDR3 spans 13 residues. The CDR3 is CASSLVRGHEQYF. For the CDR3, the DNA is TGTGCCAGCAGCTTAGTCCGAGGCCACGAGCAGTACTTC. The complete variable domain, with remaining parts taken from reference TRBV11-3 and TRBJ2-7, reads EAGVVQSPRYKIIEKKQPVAFWCNPISGHNTLYWYLQNLGQGPELLIRYENEEAVDDSQLPKDRFSAERLKGVDSTLKIQPAELGDSAVYLCASSLVRGHEQYFGPGTRLTVT.

The V gene is TRBV11-2, the J gene TRBJ2-7, with D perhaps matching TRBD2 (5 bases). V gave up 8 bases and J gave up 7 bases, with 15 bases separating them. Germline CDR1 is SGHAT and CDR2 is FQNNGV. The CDR3 loop spans 12 amino acids. The CDR3 loop is CASGERGREQYF. The DNA for the CDR3 is TGTGCCAGCGGGGAACGGGGTCGAGAGCAGTACTTC.